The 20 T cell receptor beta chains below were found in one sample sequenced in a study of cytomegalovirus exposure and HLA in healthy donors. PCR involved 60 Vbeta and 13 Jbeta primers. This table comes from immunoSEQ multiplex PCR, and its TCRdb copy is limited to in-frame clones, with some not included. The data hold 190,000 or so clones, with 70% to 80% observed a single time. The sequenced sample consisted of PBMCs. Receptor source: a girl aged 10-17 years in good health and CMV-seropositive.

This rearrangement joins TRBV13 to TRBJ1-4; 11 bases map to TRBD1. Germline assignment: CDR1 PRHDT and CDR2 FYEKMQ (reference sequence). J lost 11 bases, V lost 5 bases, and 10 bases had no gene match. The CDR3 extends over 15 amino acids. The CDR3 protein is CASSLKRDRGNKLFF. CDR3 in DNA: TGTGCCAGCAGCCTGAAACGGGACAGGGGGAATAAACTGTTTTTT.

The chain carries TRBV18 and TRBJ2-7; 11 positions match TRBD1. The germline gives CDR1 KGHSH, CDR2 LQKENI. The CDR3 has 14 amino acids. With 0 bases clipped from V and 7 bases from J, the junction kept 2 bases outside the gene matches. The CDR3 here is CASSPPGQGEEQYF. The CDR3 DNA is TGTGCCAGCTCACCACCGGGACAGGGGGAAGAGCAGTACTTC.

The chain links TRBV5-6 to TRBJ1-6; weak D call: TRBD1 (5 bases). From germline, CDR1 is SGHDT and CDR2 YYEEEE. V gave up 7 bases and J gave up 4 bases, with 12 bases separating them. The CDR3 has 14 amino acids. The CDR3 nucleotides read TGTGCCAGCTCCCCCCAGGGATATAATTCACCCCTCCACTTT. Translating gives CASSPQGYNSPLHF.

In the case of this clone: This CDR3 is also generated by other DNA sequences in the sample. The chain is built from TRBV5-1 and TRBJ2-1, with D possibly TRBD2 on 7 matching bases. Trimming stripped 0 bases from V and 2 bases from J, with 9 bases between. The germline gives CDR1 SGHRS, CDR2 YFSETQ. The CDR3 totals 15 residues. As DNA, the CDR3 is TGCGCCAGCAGCTTGGGAGGGGGGGCCTACAATGAGCAGTTCTTC. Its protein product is CASSLGGGAYNEQFF.

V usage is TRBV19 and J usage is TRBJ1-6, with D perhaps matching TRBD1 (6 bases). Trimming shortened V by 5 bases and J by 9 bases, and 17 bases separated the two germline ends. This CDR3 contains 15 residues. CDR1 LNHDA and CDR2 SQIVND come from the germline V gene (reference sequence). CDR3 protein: CASSVRQDAGSPLHF. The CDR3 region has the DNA TGTGCCAGTAGTGTCCGACAGGATGCTGGTTCACCCCTCCACTTT.

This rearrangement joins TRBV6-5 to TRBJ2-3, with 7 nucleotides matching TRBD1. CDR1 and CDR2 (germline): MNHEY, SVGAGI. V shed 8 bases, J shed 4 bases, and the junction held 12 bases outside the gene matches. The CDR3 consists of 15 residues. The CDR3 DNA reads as TGTGCCAGCTGTTTGTCAGGGGGTCTCGCAGATACGCAGTATTTT. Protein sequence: CASCLSGGLADTQYF.

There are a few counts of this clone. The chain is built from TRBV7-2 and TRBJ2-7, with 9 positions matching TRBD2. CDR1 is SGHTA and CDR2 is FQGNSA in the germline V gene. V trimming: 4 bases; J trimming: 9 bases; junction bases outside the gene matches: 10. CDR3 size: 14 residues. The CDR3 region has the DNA TGTGCCAGCAGCTGGGGACTAGCACGTGACGGGCAGTACTTC. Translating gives CASSWGLARDGQYF.

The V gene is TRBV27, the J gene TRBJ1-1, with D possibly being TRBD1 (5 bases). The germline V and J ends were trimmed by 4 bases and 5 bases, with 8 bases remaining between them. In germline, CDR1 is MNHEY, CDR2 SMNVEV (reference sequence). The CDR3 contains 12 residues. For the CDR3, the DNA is TGTGCCAGCAGTTCGGGGGGAACTGAAGCTTTCTTT. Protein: CASSSGGTEAFF.

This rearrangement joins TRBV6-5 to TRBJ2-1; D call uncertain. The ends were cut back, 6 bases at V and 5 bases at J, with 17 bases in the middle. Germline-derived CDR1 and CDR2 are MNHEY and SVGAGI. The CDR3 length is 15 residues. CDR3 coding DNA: TGTGCCAGCAGCCCCATGATCGGAGACGACAATGAGCAGTTCTTC. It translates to CASSPMIGDDNEQFF.

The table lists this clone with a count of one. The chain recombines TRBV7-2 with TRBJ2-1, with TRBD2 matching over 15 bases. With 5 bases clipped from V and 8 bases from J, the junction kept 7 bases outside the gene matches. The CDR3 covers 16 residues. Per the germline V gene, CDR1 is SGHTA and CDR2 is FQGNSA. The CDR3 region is CASSPRTSGGGDEQFF. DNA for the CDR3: TGTGCCAGCAGCCCCCGGACTAGCGGGGGGGGCGATGAGCAGTTCTTC.

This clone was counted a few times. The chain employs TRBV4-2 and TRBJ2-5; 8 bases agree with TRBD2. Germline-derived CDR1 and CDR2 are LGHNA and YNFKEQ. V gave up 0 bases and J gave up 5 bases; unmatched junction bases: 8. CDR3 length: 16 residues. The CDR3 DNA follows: TGTGCCAGCAGCCAAGATTTCGCGGGGGGCGGGGAGACCCAGTACTTC. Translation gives CASSQDFAGGGETQYF.

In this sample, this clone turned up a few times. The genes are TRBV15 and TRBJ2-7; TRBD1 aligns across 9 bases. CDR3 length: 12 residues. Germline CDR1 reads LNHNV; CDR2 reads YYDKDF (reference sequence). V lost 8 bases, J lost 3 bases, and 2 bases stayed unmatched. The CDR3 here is CATRDRDYEQYF. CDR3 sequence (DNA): TGTGCCACCCGGGACAGGGACTACGAGCAGTACTTC.

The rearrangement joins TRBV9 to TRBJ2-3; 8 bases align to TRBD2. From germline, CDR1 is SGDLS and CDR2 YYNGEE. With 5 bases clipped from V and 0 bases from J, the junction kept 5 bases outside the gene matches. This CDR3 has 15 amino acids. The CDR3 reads CASSRGGPSTDTQYF. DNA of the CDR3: TGTGCCAGCAGTCGCGGGGGGCCCAGCACAGATACGCAGTATTTT.

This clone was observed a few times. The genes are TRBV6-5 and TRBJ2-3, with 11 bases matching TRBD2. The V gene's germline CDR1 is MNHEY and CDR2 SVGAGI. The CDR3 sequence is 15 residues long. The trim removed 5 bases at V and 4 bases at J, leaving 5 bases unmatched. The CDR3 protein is CASSVASGGSDTQYF. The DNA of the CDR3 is TGTGCCAGCAGTGTGGCTAGCGGGGGGTCAGATACGCAGTATTTT.

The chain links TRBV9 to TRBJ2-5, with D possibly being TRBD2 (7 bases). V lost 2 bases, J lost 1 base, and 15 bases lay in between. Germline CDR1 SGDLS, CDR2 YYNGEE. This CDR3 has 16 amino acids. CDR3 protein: CASSVTGGGFQETQYF. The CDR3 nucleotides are TGTGCCAGCAGCGTTACGGGGGGCGGGTTCCAAGAGACCCAGTACTTC.

CDR3: CASSYSRGPNSYEQYF. CDR3 DNA: TGTGCCAGCAGTTACTCGCGGGGGCCCAACTCCTACGAGCAGTACTTC. This chain uses TRBV6-6 with TRBJ2-7, with D possibly matching TRBD2 (7 bases). This CDR3 comprises 16 residues. Per germline, CDR1 MNHNY and CDR2 SVGAGI (reference sequence). V was trimmed by 0 bases and J by 0 bases, leaving 12 bases between them.

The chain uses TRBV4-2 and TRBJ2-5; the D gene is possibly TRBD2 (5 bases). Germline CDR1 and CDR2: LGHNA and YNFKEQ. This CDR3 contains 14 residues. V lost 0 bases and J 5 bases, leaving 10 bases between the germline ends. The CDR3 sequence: CASSQEVLGETQYF. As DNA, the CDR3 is TGTGCCAGCAGCCAAGAAGTACTAGGCGAGACCCAGTACTTC.

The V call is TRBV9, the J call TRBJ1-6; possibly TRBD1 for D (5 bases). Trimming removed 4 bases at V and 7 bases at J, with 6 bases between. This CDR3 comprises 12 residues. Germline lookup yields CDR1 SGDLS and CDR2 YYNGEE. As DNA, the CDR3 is TGTGCCAGCAGCCGGGGGAATTCACCCCTCCACTTT. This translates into CASSRGNSPLHF.

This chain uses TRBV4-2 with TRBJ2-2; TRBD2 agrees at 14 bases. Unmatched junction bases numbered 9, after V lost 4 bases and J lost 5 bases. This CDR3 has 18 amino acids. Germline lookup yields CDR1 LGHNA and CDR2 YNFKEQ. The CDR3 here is CASSPRLAGGLGTGELFF. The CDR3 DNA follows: TGTGCCAGCAGCCCCCGACTAGCGGGGGGGCTGGGGACCGGGGAGCTGTTTTTT.

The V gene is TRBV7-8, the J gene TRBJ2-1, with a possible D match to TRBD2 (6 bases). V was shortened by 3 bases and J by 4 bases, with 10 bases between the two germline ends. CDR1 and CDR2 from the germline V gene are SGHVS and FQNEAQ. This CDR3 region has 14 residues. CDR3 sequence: CASSFTGTYNEQFF. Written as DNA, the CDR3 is TGTGCCAGCAGCTTCACCGGGACTTACAATGAGCAGTTCTTC.